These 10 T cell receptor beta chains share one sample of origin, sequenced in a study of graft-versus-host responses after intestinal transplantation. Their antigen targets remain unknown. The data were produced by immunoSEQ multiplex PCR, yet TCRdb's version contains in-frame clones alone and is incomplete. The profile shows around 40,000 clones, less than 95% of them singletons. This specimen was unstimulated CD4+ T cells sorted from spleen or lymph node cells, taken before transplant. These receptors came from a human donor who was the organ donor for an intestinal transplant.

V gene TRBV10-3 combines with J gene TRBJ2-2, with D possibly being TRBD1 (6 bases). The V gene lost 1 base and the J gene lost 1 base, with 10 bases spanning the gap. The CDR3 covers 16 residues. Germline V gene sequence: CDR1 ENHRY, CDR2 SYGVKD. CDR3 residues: CAISEWGHLNTGELFF. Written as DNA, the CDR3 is TGTGCCATCAGTGAGTGGGGACACCTGAACACCGGGGAGCTGTTTTTT.

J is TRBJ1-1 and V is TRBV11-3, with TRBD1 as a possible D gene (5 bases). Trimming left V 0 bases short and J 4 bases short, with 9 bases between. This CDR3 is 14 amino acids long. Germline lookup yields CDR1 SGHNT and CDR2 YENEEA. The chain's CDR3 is CASSLDGGVTEAFF. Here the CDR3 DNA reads TGTGCCAGCAGCTTAGATGGGGGTGTCACTGAAGCTTTCTTT.

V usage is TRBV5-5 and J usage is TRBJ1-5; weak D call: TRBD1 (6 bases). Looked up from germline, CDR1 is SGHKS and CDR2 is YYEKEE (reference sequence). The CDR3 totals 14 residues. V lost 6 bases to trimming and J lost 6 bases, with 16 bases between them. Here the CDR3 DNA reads TGTGCCAGCACCCTGGGGGCGGGGGTTCAGCCCCAGCATTTT. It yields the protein CASTLGAGVQPQHF.

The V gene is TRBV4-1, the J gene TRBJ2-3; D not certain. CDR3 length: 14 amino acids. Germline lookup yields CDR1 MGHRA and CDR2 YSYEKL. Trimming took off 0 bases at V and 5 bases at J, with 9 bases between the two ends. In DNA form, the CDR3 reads TGCGCCAGCAGCCAAGACGCATCCGGAGATACGCAGTATTTT. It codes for CASSQDASGDTQYF.

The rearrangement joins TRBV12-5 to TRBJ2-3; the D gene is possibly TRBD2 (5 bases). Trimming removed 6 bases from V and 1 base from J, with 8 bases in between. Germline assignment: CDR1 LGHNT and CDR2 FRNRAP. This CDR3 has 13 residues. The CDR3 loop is CASGNSGTDTQYF. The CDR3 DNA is TGTGCTAGTGGCAATAGCGGCACAGATACGCAGTATTTT. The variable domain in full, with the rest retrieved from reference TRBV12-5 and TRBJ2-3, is DARVTQTPRHKVTEMGQEVTMRCQPILGHNTVFWYRQTMMQGLELLAYFRNRAPLDDSGMPKDRFSAEMPDATLATLKIQPSEPRDSAVYFCASGNSGTDTQYFGPGTRLTVL.

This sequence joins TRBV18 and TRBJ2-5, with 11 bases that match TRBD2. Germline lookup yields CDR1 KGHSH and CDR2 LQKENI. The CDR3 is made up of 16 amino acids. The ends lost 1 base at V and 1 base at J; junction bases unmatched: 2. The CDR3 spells CASSPLAGGLQETQYF. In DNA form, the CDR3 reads TGTGCCAGCTCACCACTAGCGGGGGGGCTCCAAGAGACCCAGTACTTC.

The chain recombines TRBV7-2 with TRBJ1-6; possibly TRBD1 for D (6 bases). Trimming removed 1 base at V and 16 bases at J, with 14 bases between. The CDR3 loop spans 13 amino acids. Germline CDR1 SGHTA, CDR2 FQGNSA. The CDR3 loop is CASSLDNRATLHF. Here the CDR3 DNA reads TGTGCCAGCAGCTTAGATAACAGGGCCACACTCCACTTT.

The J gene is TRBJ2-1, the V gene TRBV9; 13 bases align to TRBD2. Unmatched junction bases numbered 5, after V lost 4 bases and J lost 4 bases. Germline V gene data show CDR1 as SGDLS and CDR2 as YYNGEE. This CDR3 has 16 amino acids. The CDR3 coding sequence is TGTGCCAGCAGCTTCGGACTAGCGGGGGAATACAATGAGCAGTTCTTC. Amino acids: CASSFGLAGEYNEQFF. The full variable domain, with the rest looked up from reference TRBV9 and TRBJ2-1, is DSGVTQTPKHLITATGQRVTLRCSPRSGDLSVYWYQQSLDQGLQFLIQYYNGEERAKGNILERFSAQQFPDLHSELNLSSLELGDSALYFCASSFGLAGEYNEQFFGPGTRLTVL.

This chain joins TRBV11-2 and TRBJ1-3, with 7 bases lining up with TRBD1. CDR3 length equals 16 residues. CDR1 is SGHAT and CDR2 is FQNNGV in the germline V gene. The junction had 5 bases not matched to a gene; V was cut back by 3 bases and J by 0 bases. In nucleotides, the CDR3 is TGTGCCAGCAGCTTCCCAGGGGGACCCTCTGGAAACACCATATATTTT. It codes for CASSFPGGPSGNTIYF.

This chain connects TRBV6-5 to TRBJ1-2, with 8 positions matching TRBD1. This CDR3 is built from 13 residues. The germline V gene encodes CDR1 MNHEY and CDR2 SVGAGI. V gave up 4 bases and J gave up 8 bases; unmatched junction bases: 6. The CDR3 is CASSLDRVVGYTF. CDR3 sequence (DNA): TGTGCCAGCAGTTTGGACAGGGTAGTGGGCTACACCTTC.